Listed below are T cell receptor beta chains from one sample, sequenced in a study of CD8+CD57+ T cells in acquired aplastic anemia. TCRdb used MiXCR to reprocess the reads, holding one entry per CDR3 protein. The table shows fewer than 250,000 distinct CDR3 sequences, with roughly half occurring only once. Source material: sorted CD4+, CD8+, or CD8+CD57+ T cells (not recorded which) from PBMCs. The receptors stem from a human donor in good health, serving as a control. Both conserved end residues are part of each CDR3. Fields, in order: V gene, J gene, clone size, D gene, CDR3 DNA, CDR3 protein. The D gene is left open where the match is weak. Expanded clones are given a class, and other clones once, few, many or no size at all.

>TRBV9|TRBJ2-2|many|TRBD2
TGTGCCAGCAGCCTGGGGGTTAGCGGGGGGAACACCGGGGAGCTGTTTTTT
CASSLGVSGGNTGELFF
>TRBV20-1|TRBJ1-2|NA|TRBD1
TGCAGTGCTAGCAACCGAGGGACAGGGGCTGGAAACACCTTC
CSASNRGTGAGNTF
>TRBV10-3|TRBJ1-3|NA|NA
TGTGCCATCACCGCTGCAACTAAGTTAGATGGAAACACCATATATTTT
CAITAATKLDGNTIYF
>TRBV12-3/TRBV12-4|TRBJ1-1|many|TRBD1
TGTGCCAGCAGTATGCCGGACAGGGGGAACACTGAAGCTTTCTTT
CASSMPDRGNTEAFF
>TRBV24-1|TRBJ1-2|NA|NA
TGTGCCACTGGAGGCAGGGAGCCTTCCCTTTATGGCTACACCTTC
CATGGREPSLYGYTF
>TRBV19|TRBJ2-6|NA|NA
TGTGCCAGTAGCCCTCTGCGGGGTGGGGCCAACGTCCTGACTTTC
CASSPLRGGANVLTF
>TRBV10-3|TRBJ2-7|NA|TRBD2
TGTGCCATCAGCCCCCCCTCGACTAGCGGGACCTACGAGCAGTACTTC
CAISPPSTSGTYEQYF
>TRBV19|TRBJ1-5|NA|NA
TGTGCCAGTAGATCAGGGAGCGAGGGCAATCAGCCCCAGCATTTT
CASRSGSEGNQPQHF
>TRBV12-3/TRBV12-4|TRBJ1-5|many|TRBD1
TGTGCCAGCAGAAGGACAGGGGGCGAGAGCAATCAGCCCCAGCATTTT
CASRRTGGESNQPQHF
>TRBV19|TRBJ2-3|NA|TRBD2
TGTGCCAGTAGTGGTAGCGGGGGGGCAGATACGCAGTATTTT
CASSGSGGADTQYF
>TRBV10-3|TRBJ1-5|NA|NA
TGTGCCATCAGTGAAGGACTAAGCAATCAGCCCCAGCATTTT
CAISEGLSNQPQHF
>TRBV9|TRBJ1-3|NA|NA
TGTGCCAGCAGCGTAGGACCGCCCTCTGGAAACACCATATATTTT
CASSVGPPSGNTIYF
>TRBV11-2|TRBJ1-3|NA|TRBD1
TGTGCCAGCAGCCCAAGTAGGGACAGTAAAAACACCATATATTTT
CASSPSRDSKNTIYF
>TRBV6-2/TRBV6-3|TRBJ2-7|few|TRBD1
TGTGCCAGCAGTTACTCGATTGGACAGGTGTCCTACGAGCAGTACTTC
CASSYSIGQVSYEQYF
>TRBV20-1|TRBJ2-1|NA|TRBD2
TGCAGTGCTAGACCCAGGACCGGGGGGGGATACAATGAGCAGTTCTTC
CSARPRTGGGYNEQFF
>TRBV7-3|TRBJ2-1|NA|TRBD1
TGTGCCAGCAGCTTGGCCGGGACAGGGGGCCTCTGCAATGAGCAGTTCTTC
CASSLAGTGGLCNEQFF
>TRBV7-2|TRBJ1-5|once|NA
TGTGCCAGCAGCTTAGGGGCGGGGGGCTATGAGCCCCAGCATTTT
CASSLGAGGYEPQHF
>TRBV19|TRBJ1-6|few|NA
TGTGCCAGTACCCCCGGGAATGGTTCACCCCTCCACTTT
CASTPGNGSPLHF
>TRBV7-2|TRBJ1-5|NA|NA
TGTGCCAGCAGCAGCAAAACCGGGACGGGGTCAGATCAGCCCCAGCATTTT
CASSSKTGTGSDQPQHF
>TRBV2|TRBJ1-6|once|NA
TGTGCCAGCAGTGGGGGGGGGTGGGGCTCCTATAATTCACCCCTCCACTTT
CASSGGGWGSYNSPLHF
>TRBV10-1|TRBJ1-1|few|NA
TGCGCCAGCAGTGAGGGCAGCCTGAACACTGAAGCTTTCTTT
CASSEGSLNTEAFF
>TRBV24-1|TRBJ2-2|NA|NA
TGTGCCACCAGCTGGAACGCCGGGGAGCTGTCTTTT
CATSWNAGELSF
>TRBV20-1|TRBJ1-5|many|TRBD1
TGCAGTGCCCAGGGGGCGCGCAATCAGCCCCAGCATTTT
CSAQGARNQPQHF
>TRBV7-8|TRBJ1-6|NA|TRBD1
TGTGCCAGCAGGGCGGGACAGAGCTCCTATAATTCACCCCTCCACTTT
CASRAGQSSYNSPLHF
>TRBV6-6|TRBJ2-1|many|NA
TGTGCCAGCAGTTCCTCCTTAGCGGTCCAATCCTACAATGAGCAGTTCTTC
CASSSSLAVQSYNEQFF
>TRBV5-1|TRBJ1-4|many|TRBD1
TGCGCCAGCAGACCGACAGGGCTAGGAAGGGAAAAACTGTTTTTT
CASRPTGLGREKLFF
>TRBV24-1|TRBJ1-2|NA|NA
TGTGCCACCAGTGGGCCGGGGTTCTATGGCCACACCTTC
CATSGPGFYGHTF
>TRBV10-2|TRBJ1-6|NA|TRBD1
TGCGCCAGCAACGCCGGGACAGGGGTTGATTCACCCCTCCACTTT
CASNAGTGVDSPLHF
>TRBV12-3/TRBV12-4|TRBJ1-3|NA|TRBD1
TGTGCCAGCAGTCCTGGACAGGGGTTCGGAAACACCATATATTTT
CASSPGQGFGNTIYF
>TRBV11-2|TRBJ1-2|NA|NA
TGTGCCAGCAGCCAAGGACTAGGAGGGCCCTGCTACACCTTC
CASSQGLGGPCYTF
>TRBV14|TRBJ1-2|many|TRBD1
TGTGCCAGCAGCCATCCAGGGGGCGACAACTATGGCTACACCTTC
CASSHPGGDNYGYTF
>TRBV28|TRBJ2-1|few|TRBD1
TGTGCCAGCAGTCAAATAGGACAGGGGAGCAATGAGCAGTTCTTC
CASSQIGQGSNEQFF
>TRBV29-1|TRBJ1-2|NA|NA
TGCAGCGTTGAAGCTGCCTATGGCTACACCTTC
CSVEAAYGYTF
>TRBV4-1|TRBJ2-1|few|NA
TGCGCCAGCAGCCAAGATGGACGGGAGCAGTTCTTC
CASSQDGREQFF
>TRBV6-4|TRBJ2-1|NA|TRBD1
TGTGCCAGCAGTATGGACAGGGGGCGTTTGGATGAGCAGTTCTTC
CASSMDRGRLDEQFF
>TRBV29-1|TRBJ1-2|many|TRBD1
TGCAGCGTCCCAAGGCAGGGGGCGGATGGCTACACCTTC
CSVPRQGADGYTF
>TRBV10-3|TRBJ1-1|many|TRBD1
TGTGCCATCAGTGGGACAGGGGGCGCGAACACTGAAGCTTTCTTT
CAISGTGGANTEAFF
>TRBV4-2|TRBJ2-6|NA|TRBD1
TGTGCCAGCAGAACCCAGGGGGCTAAGGCTAACGTCCTGACTTTC
CASRTQGAKANVLTF
>TRBV3-1|TRBJ1-2|many|NA
TGTGCCAGCAGCCAAGGTACAGGCTCCCAGGGCTACACCTTC
CASSQGTGSQGYTF
>TRBV7-9|TRBJ2-7|once|NA
TGTGCCAGCAGCTTAGGTGGGGTCGGTGCCTCCTACGAGCAGTACTTC
CASSLGGVGASYEQYF
>TRBV7-3|TRBJ1-2|NA|TRBD1
TGTGCCAGCAGCGCCAGACAGGGACCTAACTATGGCTACACCTTC
CASSARQGPNYGYTF
>TRBV11-2|TRBJ2-5|few|TRBD1
TGTGCCAGCAGCTTACCGGGACAGCAGACCCAGTACTTC
CASSLPGQQTQYF
>TRBV7-8|TRBJ2-2|NA|NA
TGTGCCAGCAGCCAAGGGGGACTTGGAACCGGGGAGCTGTTTTTT
CASSQGGLGTGELFF
>TRBV2|TRBJ1-1|NA|NA
TGTGCCAGCAGTGCGACCCAAATAGAGAACACTGAAGCTTTCTTT
CASSATQIENTEAFF
>TRBV19|TRBJ1-2|once|NA
TGTGCCAGTAGTCTTACCTCGGAAGGCTACACCTTC
CASSLTSEGYTF
>TRBV5-4|TRBJ2-5|many|NA
TGTGCCAGCAGCCCCCCCCGCAATAGGGGCGACCAAGAGACCCAGTACTTC
CASSPPRNRGDQETQYF
>TRBV4-3|TRBJ1-6|NA|NA
TGCGCCAGCAGCCAAGTTTATTCTGTGGATTCACCCCTCCACTTT
CASSQVYSVDSPLHF
>TRBV7-9|TRBJ1-1|NA|NA
TGTGCCACCTGGACAGCTGAAGCTTTCTTT
CATWTAEAFF
>TRBV28|TRBJ2-5|NA|TRBD2
TGTGCCAGCAGTTTATTGGGAACGGGGGGGGCGAGAGAGACCCAGTACTTC
CASSLLGTGGARETQYF
>TRBV24-1|TRBJ1-6|NA|NA
TGTGCCACCTGGGGTTTAGATAATTCACCCCTCCACTTT
CATWGLDNSPLHF